This entry concerns a single T cell receptor (beta chain). Germline loops: CDR1 MGHDK, CDR2 SYGVNS. The V segment lost 6 bases and the J segment 4 bases; nucleotides outside the gene matches: 7. The CDR3 consists of 17 residues. Sequenced by immunoSEQ multiplex PCR; TCRdb stores in-frame clones only, minus some. The sample shows 57,000 or so clones, approximately 85% of them seen only once. The source of the sample is a study of T cell changes during pregnancy in multiple sclerosis. Sample: peripheral blood, taken in the first trimester of pregnancy. The clonotype originates from a female donor with multiple sclerosis, enrolled in a pregnancy study. The rearrangement joins TRBV25-1 to TRBJ2-3; 16 bases are a match to TRBD2. This chain's CDR3 is CASRGLAGGHFPDTQYF. In DNA form, the CDR3 reads TGTGCCAGCAGGGGACTAGCGGGAGGGCATTTTCCAGATACGCAGTATTTT. Based on the CDR3 plus reference TRBV25-1 and TRBJ2-3, the full variable domain is EADIYQTPRYLVIGTGKKITLECSQTMGHDKMYWYQQDPGMELHLIHYSYGVNSTEKGDLSSESTVSRIRTEHFPLTLESARPSHTSQYLCASRGLAGGHFPDTQYFGPGTRLTVL.